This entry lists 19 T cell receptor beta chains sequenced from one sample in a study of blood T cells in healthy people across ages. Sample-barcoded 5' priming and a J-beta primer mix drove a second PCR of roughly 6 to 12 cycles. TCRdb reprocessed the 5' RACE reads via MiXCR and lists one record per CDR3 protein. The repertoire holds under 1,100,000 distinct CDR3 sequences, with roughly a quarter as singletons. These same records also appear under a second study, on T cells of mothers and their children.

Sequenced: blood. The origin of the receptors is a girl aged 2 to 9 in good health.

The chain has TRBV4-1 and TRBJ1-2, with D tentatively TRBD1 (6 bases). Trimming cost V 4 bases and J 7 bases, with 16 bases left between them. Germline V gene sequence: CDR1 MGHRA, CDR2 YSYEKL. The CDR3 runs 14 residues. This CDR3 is CASSRSQGLGGYTF. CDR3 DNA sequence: TGCGCCAGCAGCCGATCCCAGGGGTTGGGTGGCTACACCTTC.

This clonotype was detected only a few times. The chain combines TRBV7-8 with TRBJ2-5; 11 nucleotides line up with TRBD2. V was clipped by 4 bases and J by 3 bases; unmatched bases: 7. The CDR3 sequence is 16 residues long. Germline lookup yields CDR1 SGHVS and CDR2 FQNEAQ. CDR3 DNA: TGTGCCAGCAGCTCCGGGGTAGCGGGGGGGAAAGAGACCCAGTACTTC. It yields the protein CASSSGVAGGKETQYF.

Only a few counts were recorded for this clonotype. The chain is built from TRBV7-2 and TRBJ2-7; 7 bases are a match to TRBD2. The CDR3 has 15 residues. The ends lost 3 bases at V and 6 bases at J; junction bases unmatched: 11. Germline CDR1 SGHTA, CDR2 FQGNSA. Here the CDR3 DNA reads TGTGCCAGCAGCTTCGGGGGAGGGATTACGGGCGAGCAGTACTTC. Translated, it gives CASSFGGGITGEQYF.

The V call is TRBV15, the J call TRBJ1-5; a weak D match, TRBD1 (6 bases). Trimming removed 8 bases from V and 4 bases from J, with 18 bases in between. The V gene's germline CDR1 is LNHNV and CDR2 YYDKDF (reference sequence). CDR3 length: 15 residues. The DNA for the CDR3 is TGTGCCACCCCCGGAGGGGGGGAGCAAAATCAGCCCCAGCATTTT. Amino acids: CATPGGGEQNQPQHF.

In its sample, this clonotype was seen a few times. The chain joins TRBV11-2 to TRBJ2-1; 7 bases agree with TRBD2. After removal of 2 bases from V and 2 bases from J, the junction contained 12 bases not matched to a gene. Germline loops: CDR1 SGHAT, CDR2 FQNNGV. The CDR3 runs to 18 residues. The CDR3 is CASSLLGGGRKAYNEQFF. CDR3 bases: TGTGCCAGCAGCTTATTGGGCGGGGGTAGAAAGGCCTACAATGAGCAGTTCTTC.

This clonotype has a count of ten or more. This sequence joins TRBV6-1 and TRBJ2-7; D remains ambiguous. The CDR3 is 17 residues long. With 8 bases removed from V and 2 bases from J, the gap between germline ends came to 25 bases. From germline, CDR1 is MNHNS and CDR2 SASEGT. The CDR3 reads CASFGFGWRHPTYEQYF. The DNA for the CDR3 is TGTGCCAGCTTTGGCTTCGGGTGGCGGCATCCGACCTACGAGCAGTACTTC.

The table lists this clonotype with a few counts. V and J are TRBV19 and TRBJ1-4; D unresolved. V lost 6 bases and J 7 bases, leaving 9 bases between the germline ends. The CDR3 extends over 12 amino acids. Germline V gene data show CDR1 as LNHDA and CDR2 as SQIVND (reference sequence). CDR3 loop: CASRDGSEKLFF. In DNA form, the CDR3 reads TGTGCCAGTAGAGACGGAAGTGAAAAACTGTTTTTT. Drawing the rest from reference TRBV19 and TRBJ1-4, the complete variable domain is DGGITQSPKYLFRKEGQNVTLSCEQNLNHDAMYWYRQDPGQGLRLIYYSQIVNDFQKGDIAEGYSVSREKKESFPLTVTSAQKNPTAFYLCASRDGSEKLFFGSGTQLSVL.

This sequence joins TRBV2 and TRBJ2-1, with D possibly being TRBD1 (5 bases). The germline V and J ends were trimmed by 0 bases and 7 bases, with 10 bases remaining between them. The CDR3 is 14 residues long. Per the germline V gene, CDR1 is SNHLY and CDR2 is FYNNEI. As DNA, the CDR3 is TGTGCCAGCAGTGAAGCCCAGGGTGGTAATGAGCAGTTCTTC. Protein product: CASSEAQGGNEQFF.

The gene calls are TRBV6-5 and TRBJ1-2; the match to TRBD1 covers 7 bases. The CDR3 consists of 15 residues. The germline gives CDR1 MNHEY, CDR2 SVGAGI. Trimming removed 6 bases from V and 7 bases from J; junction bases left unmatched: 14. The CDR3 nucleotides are TGTGCCAGCAGCCGACAGGGCGGGGGGTTTTCTGGCTACACCTTC. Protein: CASSRQGGGFSGYTF.

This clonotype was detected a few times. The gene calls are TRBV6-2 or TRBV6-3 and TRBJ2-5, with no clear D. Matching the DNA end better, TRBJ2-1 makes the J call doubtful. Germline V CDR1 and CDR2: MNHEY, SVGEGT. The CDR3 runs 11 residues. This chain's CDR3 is CASNRYNEQFF. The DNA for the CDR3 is TGTGCCAGCAATCGGTACAATGAGCAGTTCTTC.

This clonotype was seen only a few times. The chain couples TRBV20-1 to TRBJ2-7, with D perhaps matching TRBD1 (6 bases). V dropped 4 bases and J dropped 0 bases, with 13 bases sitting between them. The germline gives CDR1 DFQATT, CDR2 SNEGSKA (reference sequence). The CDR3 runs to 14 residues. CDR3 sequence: CSATEWDNSYEQYF. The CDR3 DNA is TGCAGTGCTACCGAGTGGGACAACTCCTACGAGCAGTACTTC.

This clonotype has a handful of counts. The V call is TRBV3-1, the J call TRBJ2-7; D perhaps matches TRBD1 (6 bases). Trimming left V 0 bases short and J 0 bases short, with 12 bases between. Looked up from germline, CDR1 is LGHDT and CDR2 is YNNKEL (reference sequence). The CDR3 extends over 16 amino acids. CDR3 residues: CASSQDLGTSSYEQYF. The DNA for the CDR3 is TGTGCCAGCAGCCAAGATCTCGGGACATCCTCCTACGAGCAGTACTTC.

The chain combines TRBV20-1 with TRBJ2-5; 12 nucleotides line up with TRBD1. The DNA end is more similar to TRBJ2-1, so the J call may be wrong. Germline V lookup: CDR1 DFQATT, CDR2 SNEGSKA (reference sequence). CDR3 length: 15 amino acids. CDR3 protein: CSAPLSGQGATEQFF. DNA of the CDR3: TGCAGTGCCCCCTTGTCGGGACAGGGGGCTACTGAGCAGTTCTTC.

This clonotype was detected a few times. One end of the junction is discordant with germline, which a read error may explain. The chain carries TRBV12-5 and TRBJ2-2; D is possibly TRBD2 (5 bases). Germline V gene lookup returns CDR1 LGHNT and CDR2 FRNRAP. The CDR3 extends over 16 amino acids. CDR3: CASGLLVDSNTGERFF. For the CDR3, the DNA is TGTGCTAGTGGCCTGTTGGTGGACTCGAACACCGGGGAGCGGTTTTTT.

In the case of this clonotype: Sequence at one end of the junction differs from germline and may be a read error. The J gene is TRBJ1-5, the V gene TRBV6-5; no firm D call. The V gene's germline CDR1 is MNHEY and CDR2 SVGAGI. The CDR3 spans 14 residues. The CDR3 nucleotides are TGTGCCAGCTGTTACTCCAAACAGCGTGGGCCCCAGCATTTT. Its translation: CASCYSKQRGPQHF.

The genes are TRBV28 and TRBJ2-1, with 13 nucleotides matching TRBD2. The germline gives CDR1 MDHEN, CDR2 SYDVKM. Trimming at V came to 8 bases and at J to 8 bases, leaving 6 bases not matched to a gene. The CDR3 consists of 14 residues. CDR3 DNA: TGTGCCAGCTTCGGACTAGCGGGAGACGATGAGCAGTTCTTC. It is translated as CASFGLAGDDEQFF.

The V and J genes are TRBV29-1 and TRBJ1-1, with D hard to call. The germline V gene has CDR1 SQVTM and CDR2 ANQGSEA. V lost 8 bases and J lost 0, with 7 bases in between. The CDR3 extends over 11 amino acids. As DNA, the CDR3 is TGCAGCTTTCATATGAACACTGAAGCTTTCTTT. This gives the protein CSFHMNTEAFF.

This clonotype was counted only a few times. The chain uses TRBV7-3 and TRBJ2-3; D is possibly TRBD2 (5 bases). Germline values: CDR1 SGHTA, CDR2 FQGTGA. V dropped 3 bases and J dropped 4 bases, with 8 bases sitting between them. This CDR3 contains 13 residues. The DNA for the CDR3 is TGTGCCAGCAGCTTCCCGGGGTCAGATACGCAGTATTTT. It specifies CASSFPGSDTQYF.

The CDR3 DNA sequence: TGTGCCAGCAGCTTTGGGGTGGGGGTGCTCTACAATGAGCAGTTCTTC. Its translation: CASSFGVGVLYNEQFF. The genes are TRBV11-2 and TRBJ2-1; D is possibly TRBD1 or TRBD2 (5 bases each). In germline, CDR1 is SGHAT, CDR2 FQNNGV. CDR3 length: 16 residues. Trimming removed 3 bases at V and 3 bases at J, with 15 bases between. The complete variable domain, with remaining parts taken from reference TRBV11-2 and TRBJ2-1, reads EAGVAQSPRYKIIEKRQSVAFWCNPISGHATLYWYQQILGQGPKLLIQFQNNGVVDDSQLPKDRFSAERLKGVDSTLKIQPAKLEDSAVYLCASSFGVGVLYNEQFFGPGTRLTVL.